Below, 12 T cell receptor beta chains from the same sample are listed, as sequenced in a study of blood T cell repertoires in COVID-19. The table came from immunoSEQ multiplex PCR; TCRdb's copy has only in-frame clones and leaves some out. The data contain hundreds of thousands of clones, less than 90% of them singletons. The source material was peripheral blood. The receptors here all came from a middle-aged man with acute or convalescent COVID-19.

The chain recombines TRBV27 with TRBJ2-2; maybe TRBD2 (5 bases). V was trimmed by 5 bases and J by 6 bases, leaving 13 bases between them. The CDR3 runs to 14 residues. Germline V gives CDR1 MNHEY, CDR2 SMNVEV (reference sequence). This chain's CDR3 is CASSRRRGSGELFF. In DNA, the CDR3 is TGTGCCAGCAGTCGGAGGCGCGGGTCCGGGGAGCTGTTTTTT.

The chain couples TRBV7-9 to TRBJ1-2, with 8 bases identical to TRBD1. Germline V lookup: CDR1 SEHNR, CDR2 FQNEAQ (reference sequence). The CDR3 totals 15 residues. Trimming cost V 7 bases and J 6 bases; bases outside gene matches: 13. The CDR3 here is CASTQNRQGSDGYTF. The CDR3 DNA reads as TGTGCCAGCACCCAAAACCGACAGGGGTCGGATGGCTACACCTTC. The complete variable domain, with remaining parts taken from reference TRBV7-9 and TRBJ1-2, reads DTGVSQNPRHKITKRGQNVTFRCDPISEHNRLYWYRQTLGQGPEFLTYFQNEAQLEKSRLLSDRFSAERPKGSFSTLEIQRTEQGDSAMYLCASTQNRQGSDGYTFGSGTRLTVV.

This chain uses TRBV7-9 with TRBJ2-1; 10 nucleotides match TRBD2. The V segment lost 1 base and the J segment 2 bases; nucleotides outside the gene matches: 8. The CDR3 runs 18 residues. Germline-derived CDR1 and CDR2 are SEHNR and FQNEAQ (reference sequence). The CDR3 spells CASSLVGDSGRPYNEQFF. CDR3 nucleotides: TGTGCCAGCAGCTTAGTAGGCGATAGCGGGAGGCCCTACAATGAGCAGTTCTTC.

The chain recombines TRBV5-5 with TRBJ2-3; 10 bases fit TRBD2. Germline-derived CDR1 and CDR2 are SGHKS and YYEKEE (reference sequence). Germline trimming cut 2 bases from V and 3 bases from J; bases unmatched to any gene: 3. The CDR3 has 15 residues. CDR3 DNA sequence: TGTGCCAGCAGCTTTCTTAGCGGGGGGACAGATACGCAGTATTTT. Protein sequence: CASSFLSGGTDTQYF. The whole variable domain, filled in from reference TRBV5-5 and TRBJ2-3, reads DAGVTQSPTHLIKTRGQQVTLRCSPISGHKSVSWYQQVLGQGPQFIFQYYEKEERGRGNFPDRFSARQFPNYSSELNVNALLLGDSALYLCASSFLSGGTDTQYFGPGTRLTVL.

This clone has only one observation. The gene calls are TRBV19 and TRBJ2-7; 8 positions match TRBD1. Germline CDR1 and CDR2: LNHDA and SQIVND (reference sequence). Trimming at V came to 6 bases and at J to 2 bases, leaving 6 bases not matched to a gene. This CDR3 contains 14 residues. The CDR3 loop reads CASREQTGAYEQYF. The CDR3 DNA sequence: TGTGCCAGTAGAGAACAGACAGGGGCCTACGAGCAGTACTTC.

The chain carries TRBV5-1 and TRBJ1-3; D is ambiguous. Germline-derived CDR1 and CDR2 are SGHRS and YFSETQ. The V and J ends lost 4 bases and 7 bases respectively, with 15 bases between them. The CDR3 loop spans 14 amino acids. CDR3 in DNA: TGCGCCAGCAGCGAGCGACCCCTTGCCAACACCATATATTTT. Protein: CASSERPLANTIYF.

The chain's CDR3 is CASSHGLAGSSYNEQFF. The CDR3 nucleotides read TGTGCCAGCAGCCACGGACTAGCGGGGAGCTCCTACAATGAGCAGTTCTTC. The J gene is TRBJ2-1, the V gene TRBV27; 12 bases align to TRBD2. V was clipped by 6 bases and J by 0 bases; unmatched bases: 6. Germline assignment: CDR1 MNHEY and CDR2 SMNVEV (reference sequence). The CDR3 runs 17 residues.

This sequence joins TRBV13 and TRBJ2-7; 9 positions agree with TRBD2. Looked up from germline, CDR1 is PRHDT and CDR2 is FYEKMQ (reference sequence). This CDR3 spans 15 amino acids. The J segment lost 0 bases and the V segment lost 5 bases, leaving 5 bases of the junction unmatched. The CDR3: CASSAGGISSYEQYF. In DNA, the CDR3 is TGTGCCAGCAGCGCGGGAGGGATTAGCTCCTACGAGCAGTACTTC.

The chain has TRBV6-5 and TRBJ2-5; 7 positions match TRBD2. V lost 8 bases to trimming and J lost 2 bases; unmatched junction nucleotides: 5. Germline values: CDR1 MNHEY, CDR2 SVGAGI. CDR3 length: 13 residues. The CDR3 region is CASRREWQETQYF. The CDR3 DNA sequence: TGTGCCAGCCGGCGGGAGTGGCAAGAGACCCAGTACTTC.

V is TRBV6-1 and J is TRBJ1-1; 7 bases line up with TRBD1. With 1 base clipped from V and 5 bases from J, the junction kept 7 bases outside the gene matches. CDR1 MNHNS and CDR2 SASEGT come from the germline V gene. The CDR3 runs to 15 residues. This chain's CDR3 is CASSEGGGGWTEAFF. The CDR3 nucleotides are TGTGCCAGCAGTGAAGGAGGGGGCGGGTGGACTGAAGCTTTCTTT.

The rearrangement links TRBV6-5 to TRBJ1-1, with D tentatively TRBD1 (5 bases). From germline, CDR1 is MNHEY and CDR2 SVGAGI. Trimming stripped 7 bases from V and 7 bases from J, with 10 bases between. The CDR3 spans 11 residues. CDR3 region: CASTGHIEAFF. CDR3 in DNA: TGTGCCAGCACCGGACACATTGAAGCTTTCTTT.

The CDR3 sequence: CASSLFSGLRTDTQYF. The CDR3 DNA follows: TGTGCCAGCAGCTTATTTTCAGGGTTACGGACAGATACGCAGTATTTT. The chain links TRBV11-1 to TRBJ2-3, with D possibly being TRBD1 (5 bases). Germline V gene lookup returns CDR1 SGHAT and CDR2 FQDESV (reference sequence). CDR3 length: 16 amino acids. With 2 bases removed from V and 3 bases from J, the gap between germline ends came to 15 bases.